This TCR beta chain was recovered during a study of T cells in Graves' hyperthyroidism and ophthalmopathy. No ophthalmopathy progression within 18 months constituted stable Graves' hyperthyroidism. Hyperthyroidism in the patients, aged 18 to 65, was newly diagnosed and under 2 months in duration. The study left out patients who had uncontrolled infection, other autoimmune disease, pregnancy or lactation. General study findings and limits: Appearing also in blood were most of the thyroid clonotypes expanded above 0.001.

As for this clonotype: The target antigen is unknown.

The CDR3 has 15 amino acids. Losses at the gene ends were 6 bases for V and 4 bases for J; bases not matched to a gene: 5. CDR1 is SGHAT and CDR2 is FQDESV in the germline V gene (reference sequence). Template material for amplifying TCR beta CDR3 regions consisted of RNA transcripts. Using the HTBI primer set, a first-round RT-PCR was run on the TCR CDR3. A single record per CDR3 protein comes from TCRdb applying MiXCR to the multiplex PCR reads. The data show 380,000 or so distinct CDR3 sequences, about 14% seen once. This receptor was obtained from a woman in her twenties or thirties with Graves' hyperthyroidism. The specimen was blood. This rearrangement joins TRBV11-1 to TRBJ2-2; 10 nucleotides agree with TRBD1. CDR3 sequence reads: CASSSTGGITGELFF. The DNA of the CDR3 is TGTGCCAGCAGTTCGACAGGGGGCATCACCGGGGAGCTGTTTTTT.